By share, the clone carrying this TCR beta chain counts as large (0.1 to 1%). The target antigen is unknown. The repertoire was sequenced with immunoSEQ multiplex PCR; TCRdb's copy has only in-frame clones and lacks some. The table includes approximately 1,600 clones, around a third detected once. The data stem from a study of T cells in localized non-small cell lung cancer. Germline CDR1 reads SGHNT; CDR2 reads YENEEA. The germline V and J ends were trimmed by 5 bases and 11 bases, with 19 bases remaining between them. The CDR3 totals 14 residues. Whole-study findings and limits: It was uninvolved adjacent lung that showed the highest T cell clonality, exceeding tumor. Heterogeneity stays possible, as sequencing covered only one tumor region. Longer survival (overall) was linked to higher T cell density in blood. The study detected a median around 50 of the top 100 tumor clones in adjacent lung.

This sequence was found in a female donor over 55 with stage II squamous cell lung carcinoma. The sample consisted of normal lung tissue next to the tumor, taken before any cancer treatment. The chain couples TRBV11-3 to TRBJ1-5; no reliable D call. For the CDR3, the DNA is TGTGCCAGCAGCCCACCAACGGGTGAGGTGACCCAGCATTTT. Protein product: CASSPPTGEVTQHF.